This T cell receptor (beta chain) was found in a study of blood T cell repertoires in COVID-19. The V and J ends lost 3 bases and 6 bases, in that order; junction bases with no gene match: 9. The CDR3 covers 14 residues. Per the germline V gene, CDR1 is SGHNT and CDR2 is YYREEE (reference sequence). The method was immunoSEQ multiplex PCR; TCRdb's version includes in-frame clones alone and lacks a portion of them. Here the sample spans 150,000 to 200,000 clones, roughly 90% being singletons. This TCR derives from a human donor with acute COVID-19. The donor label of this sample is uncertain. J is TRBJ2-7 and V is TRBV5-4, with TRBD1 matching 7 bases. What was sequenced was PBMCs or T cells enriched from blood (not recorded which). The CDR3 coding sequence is TGTGCCAGCAGCTCCGCAGGGGGACCTCGCGAGCAGTACTTC. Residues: CASSSAGGPREQYF.